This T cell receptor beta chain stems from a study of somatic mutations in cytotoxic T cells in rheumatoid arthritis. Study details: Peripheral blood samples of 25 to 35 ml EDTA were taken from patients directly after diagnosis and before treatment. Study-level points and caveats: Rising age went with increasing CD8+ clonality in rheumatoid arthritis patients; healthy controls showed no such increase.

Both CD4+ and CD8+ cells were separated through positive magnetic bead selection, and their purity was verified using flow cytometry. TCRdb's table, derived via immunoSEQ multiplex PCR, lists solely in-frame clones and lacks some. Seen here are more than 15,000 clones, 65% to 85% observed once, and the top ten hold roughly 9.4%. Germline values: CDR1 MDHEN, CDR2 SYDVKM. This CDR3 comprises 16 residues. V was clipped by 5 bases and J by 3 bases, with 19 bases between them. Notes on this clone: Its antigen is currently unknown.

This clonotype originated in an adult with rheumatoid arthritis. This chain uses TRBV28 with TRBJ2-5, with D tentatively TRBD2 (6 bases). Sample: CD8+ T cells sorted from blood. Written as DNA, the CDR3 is TGTGCCAGCAGTACCCGGGACTTGATACCAAAAGAGACCCAGTACTTC. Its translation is CASSTRDLIPKETQYF.